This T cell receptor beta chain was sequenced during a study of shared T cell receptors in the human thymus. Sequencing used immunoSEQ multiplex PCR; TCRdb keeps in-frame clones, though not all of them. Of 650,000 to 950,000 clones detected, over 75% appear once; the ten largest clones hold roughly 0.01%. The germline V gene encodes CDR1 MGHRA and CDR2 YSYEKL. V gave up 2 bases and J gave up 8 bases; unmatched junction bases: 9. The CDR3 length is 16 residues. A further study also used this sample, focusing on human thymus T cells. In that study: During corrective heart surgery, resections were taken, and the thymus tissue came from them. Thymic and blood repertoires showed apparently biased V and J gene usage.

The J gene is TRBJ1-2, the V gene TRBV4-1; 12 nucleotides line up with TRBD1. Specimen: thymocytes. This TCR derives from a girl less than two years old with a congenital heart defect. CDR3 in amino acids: CASSQPLGTGGEGYTF. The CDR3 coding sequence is TGCGCCAGCAGCCAACCCCTTGGGACAGGGGGCGAGGGCTACACCTTC.